These 26 T cell receptor beta chains share one sample of origin, sequenced in a study of CD8+CD57+ T cells in acquired aplastic anemia. All sequencing subjects had displayed CD8+CD57+ cell expansion on flow cytometry. Genomic DNA templated the TCR beta VDJ and CDR3 profiling. TCRdb recomputed calls from the reads with MiXCR, one row per CDR3 protein. The sample has 200,000 to 250,000 distinct CDR3 sequences, over 55% seen once. Specimen: sorted CD4+, CD8+, or CD8+CD57+ T cells (not recorded which) from PBMCs. These receptor sequences come from a human donor with aplastic anemia.

The CDR3 spells CASTLKVEQFF. Written as DNA, the CDR3 is TGTGCCAGCACTCTTAAGGTTGAGCAGTTCTTC. This chain joins TRBV6-1 and TRBJ2-1; D unresolved. The V end was cut by 7 bases, the J end by 9 bases, with 10 bases between. CDR1 and CDR2 from the germline V gene are MNHNS and SASEGT. The CDR3 extends over 11 amino acids.

In its sample, this clonotype was seen many times. This chain joins TRBV12-3 or TRBV12-4 and TRBJ2-3; D may correspond to TRBD1 or TRBD2 (6 bases each). The CDR3 consists of 15 residues. The V end was cut by 6 bases, the J end by 4 bases, with 17 bases between. DNA for the CDR3: TGTGCCAGCAGACGGGGGCCACGCAGGGCAGATACGCAGTATTTT. Protein product: CASRRGPRRADTQYF.

The chain is built from TRBV7-2 and TRBJ2-5, with D hard to call. V was trimmed by 5 bases and J by 4 bases, leaving 11 bases between them. Germline CDR1 is SGHTA and CDR2 is FQGNSA. The length of the CDR3 is 13 residues. The CDR3 coding sequence is TGTGCCAGCAGCGCGTCGAGAGTAGAGACCCAGTACTTC. This codes for CASSASRVETQYF.

This rearrangement joins TRBV29-1 to TRBJ2-1; D perhaps matches TRBD2 (5 bases). There are 12 residues in the CDR3. Per germline, CDR1 SQVTM and CDR2 ANQGSEA. V gave up 3 bases and J gave up 10 bases, with 13 bases separating them. The CDR3 DNA reads TGCAGCGTTGAGTCAACTAGATCCGAGCAGTTCTTC. It specifies CSVESTRSEQFF.

In this sample, this clonotype turned up a few times. This sequence joins TRBV19 and TRBJ1-1; D uncertain. Germline CDR1 LNHDA, CDR2 SQIVND (reference sequence). The CDR3 runs 13 residues. Trimming shortened V by 4 bases and J by 0 bases, and 6 bases separated the two germline ends. CDR3 coding DNA: TGTGCCAGTAGTAGCCTGCTGAACACTGAAGCTTTCTTT. It yields the protein CASSSLLNTEAFF.

V usage is TRBV15 and J usage is TRBJ2-5; a weak D match, TRBD1 (6 bases). Looked up from germline, CDR1 is LNHNV and CDR2 is YYDKDF (reference sequence). This CDR3 contains 17 residues. Trimming left V 1 base short and J 4 bases short, with 19 bases between. CDR3 DNA sequence: TGTGCCACCAGCAGAGGCAGACTCGGTCAGGGGCGAGAGACCCAGTACTTC. Protein: CATSRGRLGQGRETQYF. Variable domain in full (rest from reference TRBV15 and TRBJ2-5): DAMVIQNPRYQVTQFGKPVTLSCSQTLNHNVMYWYQQKSSQAPKLLFHYYDKDFNNEADTPDNFQSRRPNTSFCFLDIRSPGLGDTAMYLCATSRGRLGQGRETQYFGPGTRLLVL.

The V gene is TRBV10-3, the J gene TRBJ2-5; D is perhaps TRBD2 (6 bases). V lost 8 bases to trimming and J lost 2 bases, with 9 bases between them. Germline CDR1 ENHRY, CDR2 SYGVKD. The CDR3 spans 12 residues. CDR3 residues: CAIRENQETQYF. CDR3 sequence (DNA): TGTGCCATCCGGGAGAATCAAGAGACCCAGTACTTC.

Notes on this clonotype: One base away lies a much larger clone, so this may be a sequencing read error. This chain connects TRBV6-1 to TRBJ2-7; 10 bases line up with TRBD1. The V gene end was trimmed by 4 bases and the J gene end by 4 bases; junction bases not matched to a gene: 19. There are 19 residues in the CDR3. CDR1 and CDR2 (germline): MNHNS, SASEGT. CDR3: CASSAQGTGVVSPPYEQYF. Written as DNA, the CDR3 is TGTGCCAGCAGTGCCCAGGGGACAGGGGTGGTCTCTCCTCCATACGAGCAGTACTTC.

The chain employs TRBV7-6 and TRBJ2-3, with TRBD1 matching 8 bases. From germline, CDR1 is SGHVS and CDR2 FNYEAQ. The ends lost 1 base at V and 4 bases at J; junction bases unmatched: 10. The CDR3 covers 17 residues. In DNA form, the CDR3 reads TGTGCCAGCAGCTTAGGACCGGCAGGGGGCATAGCAGATACGCAGTATTTT. Translating gives CASSLGPAGGIADTQYF.

This clonotype was seen a few times. V usage is TRBV20-1 and J usage is TRBJ2-2, with D maybe TRBD1 (7 bases). The germline V gene encodes CDR1 DFQATT and CDR2 SNEGSKA (reference sequence). V gave up 0 bases and J gave up 3 bases, with 14 bases separating them. This CDR3 is 16 amino acids long. Written as DNA, the CDR3 is TGCAGTGCTAGAGATTTTGGCAGGGGGGACACCGGGGAGCTGTTTTTT. The encoded protein is CSARDFGRGDTGELFF.

The V and J genes are TRBV9 and TRBJ2-2; 8 nucleotides agree with TRBD1. The CDR3 totals 16 residues. After removal of 4 bases from V and 0 bases from J, the junction contained 5 bases not matched to a gene. CDR1 and CDR2 (germline): SGDLS, YYNGEE. The CDR3 coding sequence is TGTGCCAGCAGCCCACGGACAGGGACGAACACCGGGGAGCTGTTTTTT. This translates into CASSPRTGTNTGELFF.

This clonotype was recorded a few times. The chain recombines TRBV6-6 with TRBJ2-3; D gene uncertain. V lost 0 bases and J lost 3, with 7 bases in between. The germline V gene has CDR1 MNHNY and CDR2 SVGAGI (reference sequence). The CDR3 loop spans 14 amino acids. The CDR3 DNA is TGTGCCAGCAGTTACTCGGATCCTACAGATACGCAGTATTTT. Its protein product is CASSYSDPTDTQYF.

The rearrangement joins TRBV7-9 to TRBJ2-7, with D uncertain. CDR1 and CDR2 (germline): SEHNR, FQNEAQ (reference sequence). V shed 7 bases and J shed 3 bases, with 7 bases lying between them. The CDR3 runs to 11 residues. The CDR3 sequence: CASTDNYEQYF. The DNA for the CDR3 is TGTGCCAGCACCGACAACTACGAGCAGTACTTC.

The V and J genes are TRBV7-6 and TRBJ2-5; D is ambiguous. V was cut by 7 bases and J by 2 bases, with 14 bases left in between. The CDR3 is 14 residues long. The germline gives CDR1 SGHVS, CDR2 FNYEAQ. This CDR3 is CASTQRGYQETQYF. CDR3 in DNA: TGTGCCAGCACGCAGCGAGGCTATCAAGAGACCCAGTACTTC.

This clonotype was detected only once. This chain joins TRBV30 and TRBJ1-1, with D uncertain. This CDR3 comprises 10 residues. The ends were cut back, 3 bases at V and 3 bases at J, with 2 bases in the middle. In germline, CDR1 is GTSNPN, CDR2 SVGIG (reference sequence). The CDR3 loop reads CAWRDTEAFF. In nucleotides, the CDR3 is TGTGCCTGGAGGGACACTGAAGCTTTCTTT.

This sequence joins TRBV5-6 and TRBJ2-3, with 8 bases matching TRBD1. This CDR3 region has 16 residues. The germline V gene has CDR1 SGHDT and CDR2 YYEEEE. The ends lost 4 bases at V and 1 base at J; junction bases unmatched: 8. CDR3: CASSLGGRGRTDTQYF. The CDR3 region has the DNA TGTGCCAGCAGCCTGGGCGGCAGGGGGCGCACAGATACGCAGTATTTT.

This clonotype was counted a few times. This chain links TRBV5-8 with TRBJ1-2, with D perhaps TRBD1 (6 bases). The V end lost 2 bases, the J end lost 2 bases, and 7 bases lay between the germline ends. This CDR3 spans 13 amino acids. Germline CDR1 reads SGHTS; CDR2 reads YDEGEE. The CDR3 loop reads CASSLQGNYGYTF. The CDR3 DNA reads TGTGCCAGCAGCTTACAGGGAAACTATGGCTACACCTTC.

The chain uses TRBV10-1 and TRBJ2-1; 12 bases agree with TRBD2. V was pared by 8 bases and J by 10 bases, with 6 bases of the junction left unmatched. The CDR3 has 13 residues. Germline CDR1 and CDR2: WNHNN and SYGVQD (reference sequence). The CDR3, as DNA: TGCGCCAGCCGACTAGCGGGAGACCAGGAGCAGTTCTTC. It yields the protein CASRLAGDQEQFF.

The chain links TRBV7-8 to TRBJ1-2, with a possible D match to TRBD1 (5 bases). V lost 0 bases to trimming and J lost 4 bases, with 9 bases between them. The CDR3 runs to 14 residues. Germline CDR1 SGHVS, CDR2 FQNEAQ. The DNA of the CDR3 is TGTGCCAGCAGCTTAGCCCCCGGGACCTATGGCTACACCTTC. Residues: CASSLAPGTYGYTF.

The chain links TRBV7-3 to TRBJ1-2, with TRBD1 as a possible D gene (5 bases). The CDR3 runs to 15 residues. V was clipped by 6 bases and J by 6 bases, with 20 bases between them. The V gene's germline CDR1 is SGHTA and CDR2 FQGTGA. The CDR3 nucleotides read TGTGCCAGCAGGGGCCCAGGGCAGCCTTTAGATGGCTACACCTTC. Its protein product is CASRGPGQPLDGYTF.

The rearrangement links TRBV19 to TRBJ1-5; TRBD1 is a possible D gene (6 bases). Trimming removed 11 bases from V and 2 bases from J, with 13 bases in between. The CDR3 loop spans 13 amino acids. Per germline, CDR1 LNHDA and CDR2 SQIVND (reference sequence). The CDR3 DNA sequence: TGTGCCGGCTCCAGGGGCGGCAATCAGCCCCAGCATTTT. This encodes CAGSRGGNQPQHF.

V and J are TRBV11-2 and TRBJ2-3, with 8 bases that match TRBD2. The CDR3 is 16 residues long. Germline V lookup: CDR1 SGHAT, CDR2 FQNNGV. J gave up 2 bases and V 3 bases, and 7 bases lay outside the gene matches. DNA for the CDR3: TGTGCCAGCAGCTTCGGGGGGGGTAGCCCCACAGATACGCAGTATTTT. This sequence encodes CASSFGGGSPTDTQYF.

This chain links TRBV5-1 with TRBJ2-7; perhaps TRBD1 as D (7 bases). With 7 bases removed from V and 4 bases from J, the gap between germline ends came to 18 bases. Germline V gene sequence: CDR1 SGHRS, CDR2 YFSETQ. The CDR3 has 14 amino acids. CDR3 sequence (DNA): TGCGCCAGCTCGTTGGAGGGGGCATGGTACGAGCAGTACTTC. Protein: CASSLEGAWYEQYF.

This chain connects TRBV20-1 to TRBJ1-2; a possible D gene is TRBD1 (5 bases). V was trimmed by 4 bases and J by 6 bases, leaving 15 bases between them. There are 13 residues in the CDR3. Germline V gene lookup returns CDR1 DFQATT and CDR2 SNEGSKA (reference sequence). The CDR3 nucleotides are TGCAGTGCTACCCCCCTGGGGGGGGATGGCTACACCTTC. As protein: CSATPLGGDGYTF.

The V gene is TRBV13, the J gene TRBJ2-1, with a tentative D call TRBD1 (7 bases). Trimming took 5 bases from V and 0 from J, leaving 23 bases between them. The CDR3 covers 19 residues. The V gene's germline CDR1 is PRHDT and CDR2 FYEKMQ (reference sequence). CDR3: CASSPSRRDSPSSYNEQFF. The CDR3 DNA is TGTGCCAGCAGCCCTAGTAGGCGGGACAGCCCAAGCTCCTACAATGAGCAGTTCTTC.

The DNA for the CDR3 is TGTGCCAGCAGTGGTCCCGGGACAGGGGGCAGGGGTGAAAAACTGTTTTTT. It translates to CASSGPGTGGRGEKLFF. The chain carries TRBV25-1 and TRBJ1-4; 12 bases agree with TRBD1. Per the germline V gene, CDR1 is MGHDK and CDR2 is SYGVNS. Trimming removed 4 bases from V and 7 bases from J; junction bases left unmatched: 10. The CDR3 has 17 amino acids.